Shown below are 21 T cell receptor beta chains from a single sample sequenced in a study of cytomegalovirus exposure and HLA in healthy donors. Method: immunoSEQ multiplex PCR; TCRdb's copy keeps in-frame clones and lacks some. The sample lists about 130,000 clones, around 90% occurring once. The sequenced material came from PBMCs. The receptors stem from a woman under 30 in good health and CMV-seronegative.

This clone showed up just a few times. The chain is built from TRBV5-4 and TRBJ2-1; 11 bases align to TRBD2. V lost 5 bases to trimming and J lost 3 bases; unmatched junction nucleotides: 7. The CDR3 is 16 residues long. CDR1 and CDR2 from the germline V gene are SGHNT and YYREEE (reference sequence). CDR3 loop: CASSPFSGRVYNEQFF. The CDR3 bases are TGTGCCAGCAGTCCATTTAGCGGGAGGGTCTACAATGAGCAGTTCTTC.

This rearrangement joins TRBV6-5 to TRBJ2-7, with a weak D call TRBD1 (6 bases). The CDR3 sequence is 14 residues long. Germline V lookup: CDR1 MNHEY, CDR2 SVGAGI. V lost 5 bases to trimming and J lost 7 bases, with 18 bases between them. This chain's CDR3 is CASSPQGPRGEQYF. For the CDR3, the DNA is TGTGCCAGCAGTCCACAGGGTCCTCGAGGTGAGCAGTACTTC.

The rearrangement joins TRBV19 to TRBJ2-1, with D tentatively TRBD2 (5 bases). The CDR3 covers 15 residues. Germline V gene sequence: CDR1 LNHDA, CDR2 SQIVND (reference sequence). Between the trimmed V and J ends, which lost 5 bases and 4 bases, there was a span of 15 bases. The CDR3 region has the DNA TGTGCCAGTAGTCCCTCTTTGGGAGAATACAATGAGCAGTTCTTC. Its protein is CASSPSLGEYNEQFF.

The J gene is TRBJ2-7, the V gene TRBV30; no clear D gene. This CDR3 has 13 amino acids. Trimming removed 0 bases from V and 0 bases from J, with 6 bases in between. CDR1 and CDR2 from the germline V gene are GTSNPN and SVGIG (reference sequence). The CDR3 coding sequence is TGTGCCTGGAGTGTAGACAACTCCTACGAGCAGTACTTC. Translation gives CAWSVDNSYEQYF. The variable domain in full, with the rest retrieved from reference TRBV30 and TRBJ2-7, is SQTIHQWPATLVQPVGSPLSLECTVEGTSNPNLYWYRQAAGRGLQLLFYSVGIGQISSEVPQNLSASRPQDRQFILSSKKLLLSDSGFYLCAWSVDNSYEQYFGPGTRLTVT.

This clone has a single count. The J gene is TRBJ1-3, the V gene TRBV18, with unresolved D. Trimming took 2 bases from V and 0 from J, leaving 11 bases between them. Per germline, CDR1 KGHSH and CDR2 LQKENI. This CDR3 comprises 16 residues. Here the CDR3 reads CASSPRSGLSGNTIYF. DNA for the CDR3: TGTGCCAGCTCACCAAGGTCAGGCCTCTCTGGAAACACCATATATTTT.

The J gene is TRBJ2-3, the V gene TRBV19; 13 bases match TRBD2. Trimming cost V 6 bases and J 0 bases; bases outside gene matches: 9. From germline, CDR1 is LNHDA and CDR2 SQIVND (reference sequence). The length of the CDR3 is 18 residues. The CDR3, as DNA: TGTGCCAGTAGCCCGCGGACTAGCGGGAGACTTAGCACAGATACGCAGTATTTT. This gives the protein CASSPRTSGRLSTDTQYF.

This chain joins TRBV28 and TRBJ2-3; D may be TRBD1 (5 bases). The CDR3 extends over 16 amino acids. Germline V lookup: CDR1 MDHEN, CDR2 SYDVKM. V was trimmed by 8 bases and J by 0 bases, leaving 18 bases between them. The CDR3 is CASVLRTPYSTDTQYF. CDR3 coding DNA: TGTGCCAGCGTCCTCAGGACACCTTATAGCACAGATACGCAGTATTTT.

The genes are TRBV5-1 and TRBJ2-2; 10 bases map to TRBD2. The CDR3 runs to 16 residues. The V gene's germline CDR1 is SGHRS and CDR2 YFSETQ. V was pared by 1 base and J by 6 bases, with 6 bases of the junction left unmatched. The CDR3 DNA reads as TGCGCCAGCAGCTTGTCTCCTAGCGGGAGCGCCGGGGAGCTGTTTTTT. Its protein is CASSLSPSGSAGELFF.

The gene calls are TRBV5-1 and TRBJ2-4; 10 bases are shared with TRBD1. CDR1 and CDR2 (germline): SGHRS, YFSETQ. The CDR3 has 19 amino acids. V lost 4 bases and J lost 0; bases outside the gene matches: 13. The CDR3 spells CASSPDRGLMMVAKNIQYF. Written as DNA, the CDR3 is TGCGCCAGCAGCCCGGACAGGGGGTTGATGATGGTAGCCAAAAACATTCAGTACTTC.

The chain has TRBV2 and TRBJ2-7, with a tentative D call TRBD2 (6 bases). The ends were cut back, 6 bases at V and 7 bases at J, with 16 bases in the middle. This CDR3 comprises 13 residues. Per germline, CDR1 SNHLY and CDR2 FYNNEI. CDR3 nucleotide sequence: TGTGCCAGCAGCCGGGACTCCACCTCTGAGCAGTACTTC. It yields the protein CASSRDSTSEQYF.

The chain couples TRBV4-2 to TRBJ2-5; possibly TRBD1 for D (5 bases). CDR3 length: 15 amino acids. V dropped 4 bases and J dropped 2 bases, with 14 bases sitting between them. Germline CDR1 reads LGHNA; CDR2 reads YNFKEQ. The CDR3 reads CASSPTTASQETQYF. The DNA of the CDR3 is TGTGCCAGCAGCCCGACGACAGCCTCTCAAGAGACCCAGTACTTC.

In DNA form, the CDR3 reads TGTGCCAGCAGTTTCGTTCTAGGCCACACAGATACGCAGTATTTT. It translates to CASSFVLGHTDTQYF. The gene calls are TRBV27 and TRBJ2-3; D is ambiguous. The CDR3 is made up of 15 amino acids. The germline gives CDR1 MNHEY, CDR2 SMNVEV (reference sequence). V was clipped by 3 bases and J by 2 bases, with 12 bases between them.

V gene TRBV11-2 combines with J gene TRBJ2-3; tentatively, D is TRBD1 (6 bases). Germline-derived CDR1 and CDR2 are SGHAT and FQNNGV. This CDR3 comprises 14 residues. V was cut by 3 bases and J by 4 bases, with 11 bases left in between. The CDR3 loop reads CASSLVQGADTQYF. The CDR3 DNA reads TGTGCCAGCAGCTTGGTACAGGGAGCAGATACGCAGTATTTT.

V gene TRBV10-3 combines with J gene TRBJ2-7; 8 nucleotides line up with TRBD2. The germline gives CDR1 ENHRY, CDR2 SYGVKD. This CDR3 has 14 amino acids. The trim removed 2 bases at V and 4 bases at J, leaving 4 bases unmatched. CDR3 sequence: CAISEHERGYEQYF. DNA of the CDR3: TGTGCCATCAGTGAGCACGAGCGGGGGTACGAGCAGTACTTC.

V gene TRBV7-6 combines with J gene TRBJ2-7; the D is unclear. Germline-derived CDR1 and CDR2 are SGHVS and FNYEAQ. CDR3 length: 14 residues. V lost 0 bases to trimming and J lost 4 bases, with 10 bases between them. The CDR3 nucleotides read TGTGCCAGCAGCTTAGCGGCAGGTACTTACGAGCAGTACTTC. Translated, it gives CASSLAAGTYEQYF.

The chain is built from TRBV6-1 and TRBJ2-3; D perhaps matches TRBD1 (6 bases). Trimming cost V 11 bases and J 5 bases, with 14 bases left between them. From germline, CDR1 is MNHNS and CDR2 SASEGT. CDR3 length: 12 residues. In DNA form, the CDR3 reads TGTGCCTACAGGGCGGTTGGAGATACGCAGTATTTT. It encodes CAYRAVGDTQYF.

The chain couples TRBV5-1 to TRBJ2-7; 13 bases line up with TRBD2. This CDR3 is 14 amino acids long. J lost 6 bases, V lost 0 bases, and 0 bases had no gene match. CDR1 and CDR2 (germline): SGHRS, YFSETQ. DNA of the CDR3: TGCGCCAGCAGCTTGGGACTAGCGGGGGGCGAGCAGTACTTC. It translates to CASSLGLAGGEQYF.

The CDR3 nucleotides read TGTGCCAGCAGTGCTCGGGGGGGAGGGCTCTACGAGCAGTACTTC. Encoded protein: CASSARGGGLYEQYF. J is TRBJ2-7 and V is TRBV2, with 8 bases fitting TRBD2. The CDR3 loop spans 15 amino acids. Germline assignment: CDR1 SNHLY and CDR2 FYNNEI. V shed 4 bases and J 3 bases; nucleotides not matched to a gene: 8.

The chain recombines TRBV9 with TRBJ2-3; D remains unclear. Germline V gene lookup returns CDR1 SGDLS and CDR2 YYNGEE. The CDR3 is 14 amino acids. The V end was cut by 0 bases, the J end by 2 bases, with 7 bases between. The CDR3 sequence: CASSVGEVTDTQYF. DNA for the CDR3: TGTGCCAGCAGCGTAGGAGAAGTCACAGATACGCAGTATTTT.

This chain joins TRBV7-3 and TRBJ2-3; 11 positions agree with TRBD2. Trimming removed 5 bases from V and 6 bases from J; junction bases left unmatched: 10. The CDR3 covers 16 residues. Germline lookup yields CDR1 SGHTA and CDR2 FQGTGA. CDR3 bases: TGTGCCAGCAGCCCACGCCTAGCGGGAGGAGCCGATACGCAGTATTTT. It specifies CASSPRLAGGADTQYF.

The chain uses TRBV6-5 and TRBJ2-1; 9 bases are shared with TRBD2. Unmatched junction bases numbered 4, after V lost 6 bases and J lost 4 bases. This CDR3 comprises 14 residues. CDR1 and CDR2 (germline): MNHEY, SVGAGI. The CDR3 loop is CASRMGLAYNEQFF. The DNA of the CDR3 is TGTGCCAGCAGAATGGGACTAGCTTACAATGAGCAGTTCTTC.